In this sample, the clone carrying this T cell receptor (beta chain) turned up once. These data belong to a study of blood T cell repertoires in COVID-19. Whole-study context: The cDNA or gDNA used as material had been derived from T cells, B-cell-depleted T cells, or PBMCs.

Original handling: The assay estimated nucleated cells by amplifying reference gene primers. Libraries were prepared by immunoSEQ multiplex PCR; TCRdb keeps only in-frame clonotypes and omits some of them. The V and J calls and clone size are taken from that table; D and trimming were inferred from the DNA. The table has about 210,000 clones, around nine tenths seen once. The germline V gene has CDR1 GTSNPN and CDR2 SVGIG (reference sequence). Losses at the gene ends were 6 bases for V and 3 bases for J; bases not matched to a gene: 4. The CDR3 runs to 14 residues. The V call is TRBV30, the J call TRBJ1-4, with 10 nucleotides matching TRBD1. The TCR was taken from a woman in her 40s with acute or convalescent COVID-19. The sample taken for sequencing was peripheral blood. The CDR3 spells CACDRGLPNEKLFF. CDR3 sequence (DNA): TGTGCCTGTGACAGGGGGCTACCTAATGAAAAACTGTTTTTT.